This entry is about one T cell receptor (beta chain). Its antigen remains undetermined. No much larger clone exists at a distance of one base, and base qualities are not known. These data come from a study of T cell repertoires in cytomegalovirus infection (dated by TCRdb to 2018 to 2020). Notes on the research overall: The peptide stimulations were aimed at well-studied HLA-B-restricted epitopes as well as recently identified HLA-C-restricted CMV epitopes, whose presentation resists viral immunomodulation. Donor HLA type was relevant to the analysis, because carriage of CMV infection together with the matching HLA type was indicated by public TCR beta signatures. The paper as a whole reports these results and caveats: The ex vivo response was dominated by HLA-C-restricted CMV-specific TCR beta clonotypes, and the single most frequent clonotype in two of eight donors was supplied by these HLA-C-restricted clonotypes. In both this cohort and an independent cohort of some 380 donors, the cumulative frequency of public TCR beta family members distinguished carriers of CMV infection plus the relevant HLA type.

The junction shows trimming of 7 bases on V and 4 bases on J, plus 19 bases between the germline ends. The germline V gene provides CDR1 ENHRY and CDR2 SYGVKD. The CDR3 measures 16 amino acids from cysteine to phenylalanine. The retained sequence is limited to the CDR3, 48 bases, with the frame set at the first base. The treatment or condition label here, explained by the study, means: in vitro stimulation with specific CMV peptide epitopes to enrich CMV-specific T cells. TCRdb shows the sequencer as Illumina HiSeq 1500. TCRdb reanalyzed the raw reads on its own, using fastp at Q25 for trimming and MiXCR for clone calling, and kept in-frame beta chains. Rows are unified per CDR3 protein, each entry keeping the most common DNA and genes. The sample table records 700,000 to 950,000 distinct CDR3 sequences; approximately 32% of these occur just once. The top ten clones comprise around 12% of the sample.

Sequences were derived from cultured CD8+ T cells from PBMCs, sampled from culture after CMV antigen stimulation. The receptor was derived from a human donor in good health (CMV status not recorded). Some clones in this sample may be carry-over from other donors' samples. Here the chain combines TRBV10-3 and TRBJ2-2; 7 matching bases give a weak D call of TRBD2. The DNA reads TGTGCCATCAAAGTGGATGTTGCGGGGGCCACCGGGGAGCTGTTTTTT. Translated, this gives CAIKVDVAGATGELFF.